A selection of T cell receptor beta chains follows, all from one sample in a study of blood T cell repertoires in COVID-19. The table came from immunoSEQ multiplex PCR; TCRdb's copy has only in-frame clones and leaves some out. The profile shows around 80,000 clones, 65% to 85% of them singletons. Material: peripheral blood. All receptors derive from a woman aged 80 or over with acute or convalescent COVID-19. CDR3s include the opening cysteine and the closing phenylalanine or tryptophan. Fields, in order: J gene, V gene, clone size, D gene, CDR3 protein, CDR3 DNA. A D gene is named only where the DNA matches it firmly. Size is omitted from some rows. Given values are once, few, many or a class for expanded clones.

TRBJ1-2 | TRBV1 | - | - | CTNNGDRGWYGYTF | TGCACCAACAACGGGGACAGGGGCTGGTATGGCTACACCTTC
TRBJ1-6 | TRBV6-6 | - | - | CASSWGGGPSPLHF | TGTGCCAGCAGTTGGGGAGGGGGGCCCTCACCCCTCCACTTT
TRBJ2-5 | TRBV2 | - | TRBD2 | CASMASGVQETQYF | TGTGCCAGCATGGCTAGCGGAGTACAAGAGACCCAGTACTTC
TRBJ1-1 | TRBV5-1 | - | - | CASSSRGAEGGTEAFF | TGCGCCAGCAGCTCAAGAGGGGCCGAGGGAGGCACTGAAGCTTTCTTT
TRBJ2-5 | TRBV20-1 | - | - | CSARAKETQYF | TGCAGTGCTAGAGCCAAAGAGACCCAGTACTTC
TRBJ2-2 | TRBV18 | - | - | CASSPGDTGELFF | TGTGCCAGCTCACCCGGGGACACCGGGGAGCTGTTTTTT
TRBJ1-4 | TRBV2 | - | TRBD1 | CASSEATGTLSEKLFF | TGTGCCAGCAGTGAAGCGACAGGGACCCTCAGTGAAAAACTGTTTTTT
TRBJ1-1 | TRBV29-1 | - | - | CSASGGSTEAFF | TGCAGCGCCTCGGGGGGCAGCACTGAAGCTTTCTTT
TRBJ1-3 | TRBV11-2 | few | - | CASRGAASGNTIYF | TGTGCCAGCAGAGGAGCGGCCTCTGGAAACACCATATATTTT
TRBJ2-2 | TRBV3-1/TRBV3-2 | once | TRBD2 | CASSGRGLADSNTGELFF | TGTGCCAGCAGCGGAAGGGGCCTAGCGGACTCGAACACCGGGGAGCTGTTTTTT